This TCR beta chain derives from a study of preoperative IRX-2 immunotherapy in early breast cancer. Assay: immunoSEQ multiplex PCR; the TCRdb copy retains only in-frame clones and omits some. The data show about 62,000 clones, around 94% seen once. The CDR3 totals 16 residues. V was pared by 8 bases and J by 2 bases, with 19 bases between. In germline, CDR1 is MDHEN, CDR2 SYDVKM. Treatment specified: preoperative locoregional IRX-2 cytokine immunotherapy. The TCR comes from a human donor with breast cancer. J is TRBJ2-1 and V is TRBV28; possibly TRBD1 or TRBD2 for D (5 bases each). The sample here was taken from a patient treated with IRX-2 immunotherapy. The DNA for the CDR3 is TGTGCCAGCCACAGTTTCGGTGGGGGTACCTACAATGAGCAGTTCTTC. The encoded protein is CASHSFGGGTYNEQFF.